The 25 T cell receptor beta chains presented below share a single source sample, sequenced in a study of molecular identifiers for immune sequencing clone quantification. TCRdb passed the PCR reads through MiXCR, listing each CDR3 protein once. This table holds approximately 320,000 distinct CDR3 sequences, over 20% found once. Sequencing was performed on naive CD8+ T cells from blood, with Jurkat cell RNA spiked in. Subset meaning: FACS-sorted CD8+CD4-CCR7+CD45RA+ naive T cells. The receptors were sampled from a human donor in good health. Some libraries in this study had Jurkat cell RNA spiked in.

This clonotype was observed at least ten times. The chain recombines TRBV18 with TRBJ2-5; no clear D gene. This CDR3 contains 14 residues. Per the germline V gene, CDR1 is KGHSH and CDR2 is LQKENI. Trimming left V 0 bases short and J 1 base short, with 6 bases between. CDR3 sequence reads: CASSPPALQETQYF. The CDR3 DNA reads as TGTGCCAGCTCACCACCGGCACTCCAAGAGACCCAGTACTTC.

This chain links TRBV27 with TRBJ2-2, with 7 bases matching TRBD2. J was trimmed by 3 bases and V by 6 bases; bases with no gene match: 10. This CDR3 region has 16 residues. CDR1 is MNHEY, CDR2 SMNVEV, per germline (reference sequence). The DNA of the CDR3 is TGTGCCAGCAGGGGGCTGGGGGGGATAGACACCGGGGAGCTGTTTTTT. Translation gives CASRGLGGIDTGELFF.

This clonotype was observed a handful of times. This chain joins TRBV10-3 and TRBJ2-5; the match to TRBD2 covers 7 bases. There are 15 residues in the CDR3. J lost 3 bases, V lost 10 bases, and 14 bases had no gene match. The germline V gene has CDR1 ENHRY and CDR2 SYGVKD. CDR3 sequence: CATKPGTGGEETQYF. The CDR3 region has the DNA TGTGCCACCAAACCCGGGACGGGAGGAGAAGAGACCCAGTACTTC.

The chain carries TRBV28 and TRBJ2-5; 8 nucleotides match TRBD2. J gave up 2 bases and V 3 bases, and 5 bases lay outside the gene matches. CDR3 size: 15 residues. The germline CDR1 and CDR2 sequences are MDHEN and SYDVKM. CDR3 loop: CASSFVAGNQETQYF. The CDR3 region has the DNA TGTGCCAGCAGTTTTGTAGCGGGAAATCAAGAGACCCAGTACTTC.

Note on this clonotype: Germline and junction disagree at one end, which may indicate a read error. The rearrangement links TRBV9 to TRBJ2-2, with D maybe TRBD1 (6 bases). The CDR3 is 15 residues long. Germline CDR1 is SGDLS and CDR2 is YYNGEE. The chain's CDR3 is CASSVGTGYTRELFF. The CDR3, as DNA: TGTGCCAGCAGCGTAGGAACAGGGTACACCCGGGAGCTGTTTTTT. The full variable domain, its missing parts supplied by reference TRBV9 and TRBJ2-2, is DSGVTQTPKHLITATGQRVTLRCSPRSGDLSVYWYQQSLDQGLQFLIQYYNGEERAKGNILERFSAQQFPDLHSELNLSSLELGDSALYFCASSVGTGYTRELFFGEGSRLTVL.

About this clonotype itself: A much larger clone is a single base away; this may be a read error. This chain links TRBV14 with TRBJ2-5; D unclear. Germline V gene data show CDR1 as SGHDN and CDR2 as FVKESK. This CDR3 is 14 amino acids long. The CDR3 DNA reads TGTGCCAGCAGCCAAGATAACACAGAAGAGACCCGGTACTTC. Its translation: CASSQDNTEETRYF.

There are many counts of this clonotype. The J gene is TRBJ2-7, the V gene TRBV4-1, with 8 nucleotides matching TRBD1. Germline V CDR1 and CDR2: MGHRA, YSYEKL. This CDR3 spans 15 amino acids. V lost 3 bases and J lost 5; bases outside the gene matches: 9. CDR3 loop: CASSHQTTGGDEQYF. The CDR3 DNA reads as TGCGCCAGCAGCCACCAAACCACAGGGGGAGACGAGCAGTACTTC.

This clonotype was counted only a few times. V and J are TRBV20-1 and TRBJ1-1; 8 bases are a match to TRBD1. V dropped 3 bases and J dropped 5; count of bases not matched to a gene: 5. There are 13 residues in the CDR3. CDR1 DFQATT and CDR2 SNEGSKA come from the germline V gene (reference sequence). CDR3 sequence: CSARSRGRTEAFF. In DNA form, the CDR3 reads TGCAGTGCTAGGAGCAGGGGGCGGACTGAAGCTTTCTTT.

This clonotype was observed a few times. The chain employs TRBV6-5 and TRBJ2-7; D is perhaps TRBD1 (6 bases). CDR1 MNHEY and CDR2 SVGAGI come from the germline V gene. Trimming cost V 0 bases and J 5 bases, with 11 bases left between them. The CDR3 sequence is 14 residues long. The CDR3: CASSYSVGDNEQYF. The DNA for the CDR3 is TGTGCCAGCAGTTACTCGGTCGGGGACAACGAGCAGTACTTC.

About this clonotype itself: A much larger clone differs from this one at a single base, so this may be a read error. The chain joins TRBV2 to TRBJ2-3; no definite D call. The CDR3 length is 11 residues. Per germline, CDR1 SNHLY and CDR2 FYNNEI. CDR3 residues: CGSKVADTQYF. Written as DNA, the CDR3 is TGTGGCAGCAAGGTGGCAGATACGCAGTATTTT.

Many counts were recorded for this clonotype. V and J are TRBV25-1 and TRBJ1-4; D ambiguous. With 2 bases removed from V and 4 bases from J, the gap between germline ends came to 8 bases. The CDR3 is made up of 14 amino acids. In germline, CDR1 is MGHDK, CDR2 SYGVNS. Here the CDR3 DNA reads TGTGCCAGCAGTGAAGGGTCGATTAATGAAAAACTGTTTTTT. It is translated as CASSEGSINEKLFF.

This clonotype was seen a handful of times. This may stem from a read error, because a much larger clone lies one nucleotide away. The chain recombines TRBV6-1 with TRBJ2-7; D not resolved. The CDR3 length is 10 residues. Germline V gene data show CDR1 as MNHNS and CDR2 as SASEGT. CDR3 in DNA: TGTGCCAGCAGTGAGGACGAGCGGTACTTC. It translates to CASSEDERYF.

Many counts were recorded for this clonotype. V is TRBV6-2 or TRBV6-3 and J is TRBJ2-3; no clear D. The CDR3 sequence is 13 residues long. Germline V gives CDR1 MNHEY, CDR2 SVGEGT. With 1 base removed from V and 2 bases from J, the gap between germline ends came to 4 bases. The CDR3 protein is CASSYLNTDTQYF. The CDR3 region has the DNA TGTGCCAGCAGTTACTTGAACACAGATACGCAGTATTTT.

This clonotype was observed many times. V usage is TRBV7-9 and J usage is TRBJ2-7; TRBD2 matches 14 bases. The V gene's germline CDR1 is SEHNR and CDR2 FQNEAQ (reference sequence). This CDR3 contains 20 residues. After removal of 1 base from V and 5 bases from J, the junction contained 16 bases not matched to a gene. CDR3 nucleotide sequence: TGTGCCAGCAGCTTAGTAGGTCTCCCCGGGACTAGCGGGAGTCCGGACGAGCAGTACTTC. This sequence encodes CASSLVGLPGTSGSPDEQYF.

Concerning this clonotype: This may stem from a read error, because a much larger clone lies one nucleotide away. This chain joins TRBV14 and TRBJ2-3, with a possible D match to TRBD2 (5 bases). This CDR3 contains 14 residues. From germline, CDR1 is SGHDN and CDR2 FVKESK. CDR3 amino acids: CVSSQDHGADTQYF. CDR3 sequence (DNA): TGTGTCAGCAGCCAAGATCACGGGGCAGATACGCAGTATTTT.

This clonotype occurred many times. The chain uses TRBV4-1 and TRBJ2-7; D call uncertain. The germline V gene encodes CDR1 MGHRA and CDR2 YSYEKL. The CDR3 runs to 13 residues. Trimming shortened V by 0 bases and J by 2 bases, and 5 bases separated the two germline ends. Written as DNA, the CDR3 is TGCGCCAGCAGCCAAGACCTGACCTACGAGCAGTACTTC. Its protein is CASSQDLTYEQYF.

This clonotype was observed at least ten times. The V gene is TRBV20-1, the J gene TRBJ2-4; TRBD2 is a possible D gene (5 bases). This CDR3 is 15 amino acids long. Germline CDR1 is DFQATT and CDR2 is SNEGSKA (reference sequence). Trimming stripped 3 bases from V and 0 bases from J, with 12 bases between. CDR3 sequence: CSASLAKLAKNIQYF. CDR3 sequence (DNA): TGCAGTGCTAGCCTAGCAAAGCTAGCCAAAAACATTCAGTACTTC.

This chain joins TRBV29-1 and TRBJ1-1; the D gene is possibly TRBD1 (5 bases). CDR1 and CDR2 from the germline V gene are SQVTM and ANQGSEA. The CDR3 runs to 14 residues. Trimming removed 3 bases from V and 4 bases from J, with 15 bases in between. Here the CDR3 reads CSVEGDFRITEAFF. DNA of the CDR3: TGCAGCGTTGAGGGGGATTTTAGAATCACTGAAGCTTTCTTT.

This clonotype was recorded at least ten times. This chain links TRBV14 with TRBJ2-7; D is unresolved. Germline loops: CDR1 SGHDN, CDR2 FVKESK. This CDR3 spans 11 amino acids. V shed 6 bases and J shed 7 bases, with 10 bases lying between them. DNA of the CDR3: TGTGCCAGCAGTCTCCTTGGGGAGCAGTACTTC. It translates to CASSLLGEQYF.

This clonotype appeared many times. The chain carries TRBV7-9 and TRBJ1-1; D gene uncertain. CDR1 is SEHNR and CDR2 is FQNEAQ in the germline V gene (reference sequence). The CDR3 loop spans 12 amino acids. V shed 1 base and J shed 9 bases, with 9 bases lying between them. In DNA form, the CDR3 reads TGTGCCAGCAGCTTAGGGCCGAGGAAAGCTTTCTTT. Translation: CASSLGPRKAFF.

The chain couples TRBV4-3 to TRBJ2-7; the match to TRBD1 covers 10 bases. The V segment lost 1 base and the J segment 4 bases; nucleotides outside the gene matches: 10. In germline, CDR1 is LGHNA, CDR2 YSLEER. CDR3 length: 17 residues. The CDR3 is CASSQASWTGGEYEQYF. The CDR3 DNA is TGCGCCAGCAGCCAAGCTTCCTGGACAGGGGGAGAGTACGAGCAGTACTTC.

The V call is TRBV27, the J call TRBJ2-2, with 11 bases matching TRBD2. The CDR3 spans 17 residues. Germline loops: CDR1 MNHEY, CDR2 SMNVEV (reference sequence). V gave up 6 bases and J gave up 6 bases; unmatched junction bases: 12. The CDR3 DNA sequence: TGTGCCAGCAGCCCCCTCTTAGCGGGGGGGCTCGCCGGGGAGCTGTTTTTT. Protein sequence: CASSPLLAGGLAGELFF.

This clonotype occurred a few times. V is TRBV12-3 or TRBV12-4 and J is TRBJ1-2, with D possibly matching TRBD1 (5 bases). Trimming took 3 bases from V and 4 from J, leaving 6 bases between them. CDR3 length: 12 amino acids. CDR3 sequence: CASSFGTYGYTF. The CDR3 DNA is TGTGCCAGCAGTTTTGGGACCTATGGCTACACCTTC.

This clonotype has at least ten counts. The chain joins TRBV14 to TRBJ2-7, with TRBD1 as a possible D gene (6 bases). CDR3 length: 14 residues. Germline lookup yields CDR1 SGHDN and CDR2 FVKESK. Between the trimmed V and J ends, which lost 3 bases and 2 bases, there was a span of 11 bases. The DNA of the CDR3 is TGTGCCAGCAGCCACTGGGGACAACCCTACGAGCAGTACTTC. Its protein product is CASSHWGQPYEQYF.

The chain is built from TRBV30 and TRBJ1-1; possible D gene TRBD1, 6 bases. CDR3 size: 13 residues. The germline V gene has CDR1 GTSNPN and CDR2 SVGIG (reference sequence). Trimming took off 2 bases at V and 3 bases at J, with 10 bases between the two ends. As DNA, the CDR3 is TGTGCCTGGAGTTCGGACAGTTACACTGAAGCTTTCTTT. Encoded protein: CAWSSDSYTEAFF. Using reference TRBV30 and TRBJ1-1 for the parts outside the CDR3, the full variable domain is SQTIHQWPATLVQPVGSPLSLECTVEGTSNPNLYWYRQAAGRGLQLLFYSVGIGQISSEVPQNLSASRPQDRQFILSSKKLLLSDSGFYLCAWSSDSYTEAFFGQGTRLTVV.